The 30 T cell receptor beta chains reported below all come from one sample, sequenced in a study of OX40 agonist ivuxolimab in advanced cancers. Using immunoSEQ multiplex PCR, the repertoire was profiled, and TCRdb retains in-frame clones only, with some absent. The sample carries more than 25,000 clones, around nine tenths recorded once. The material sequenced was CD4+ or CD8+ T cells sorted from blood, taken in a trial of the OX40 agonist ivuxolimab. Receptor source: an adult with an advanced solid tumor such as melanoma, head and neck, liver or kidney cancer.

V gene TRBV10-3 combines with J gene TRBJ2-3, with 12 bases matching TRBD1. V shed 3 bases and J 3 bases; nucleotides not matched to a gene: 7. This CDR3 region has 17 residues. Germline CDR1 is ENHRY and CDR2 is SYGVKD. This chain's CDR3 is CAISDWDRGQRTDTQYF. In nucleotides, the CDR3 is TGTGCCATCAGTGACTGGGACAGGGGGCAGAGAACAGATACGCAGTATTTT.

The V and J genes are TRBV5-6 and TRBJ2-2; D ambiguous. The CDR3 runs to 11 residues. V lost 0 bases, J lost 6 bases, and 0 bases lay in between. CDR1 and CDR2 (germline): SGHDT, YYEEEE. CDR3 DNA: TGTGCCAGCAGCTTGGCCGGGGAGCTGTTTTTT. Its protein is CASSLAGELFF. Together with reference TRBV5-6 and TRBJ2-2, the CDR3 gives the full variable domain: DAGVTQSPTHLIKTRGQQVTLRCSPKSGHDTVSWYQQALGQGPQFIFQYYEEEERQRGNFPDRFSGHQFPNYSSELNVNALLLGDSALYLCASSLAGELFFGEGSRLTVL.

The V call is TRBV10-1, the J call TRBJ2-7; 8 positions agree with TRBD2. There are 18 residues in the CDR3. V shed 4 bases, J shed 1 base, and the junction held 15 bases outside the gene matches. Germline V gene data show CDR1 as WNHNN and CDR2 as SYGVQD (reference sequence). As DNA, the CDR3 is TGCGCCAGCAGTGCCTCACCTCCTAGCGGGTTAAGTTCCTACGAGCAGTACTTC. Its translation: CASSASPPSGLSSYEQYF.

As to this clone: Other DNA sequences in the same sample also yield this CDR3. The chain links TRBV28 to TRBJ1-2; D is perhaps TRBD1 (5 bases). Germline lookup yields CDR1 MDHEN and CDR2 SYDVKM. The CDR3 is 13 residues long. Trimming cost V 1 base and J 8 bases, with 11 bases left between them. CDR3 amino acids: CASSLSQGGGYTF. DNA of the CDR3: TGTGCCAGCAGTTTATCGCAGGGTGGGGGCTACACCTTC.

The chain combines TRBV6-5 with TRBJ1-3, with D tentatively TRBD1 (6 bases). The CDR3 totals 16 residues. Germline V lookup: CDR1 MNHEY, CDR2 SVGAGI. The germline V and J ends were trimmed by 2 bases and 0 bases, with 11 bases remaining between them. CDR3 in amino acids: CASSYHRETSGNTIYF. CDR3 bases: TGTGCCAGCAGTTACCACAGGGAGACCTCTGGAAACACCATATATTTT.

The CDR3 here is CASSLGTAGNTIYF. CDR3 bases: TGTGCCAGCAGCCTCGGGACGGCTGGAAACACCATATATTTT. V is TRBV7-6 and J is TRBJ1-3; weak D call: TRBD1 (5 bases). V was clipped by 5 bases and J by 2 bases, with 10 bases between them. In germline, CDR1 is SGHVS, CDR2 FNYEAQ. The CDR3 length is 14 residues.

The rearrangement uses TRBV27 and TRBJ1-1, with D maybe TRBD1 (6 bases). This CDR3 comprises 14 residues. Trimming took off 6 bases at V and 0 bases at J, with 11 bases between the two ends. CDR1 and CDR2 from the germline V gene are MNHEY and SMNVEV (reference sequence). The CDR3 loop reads CASRTGAVNTEAFF. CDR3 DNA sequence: TGTGCCAGCAGGACAGGCGCTGTGAACACTGAAGCTTTCTTT.

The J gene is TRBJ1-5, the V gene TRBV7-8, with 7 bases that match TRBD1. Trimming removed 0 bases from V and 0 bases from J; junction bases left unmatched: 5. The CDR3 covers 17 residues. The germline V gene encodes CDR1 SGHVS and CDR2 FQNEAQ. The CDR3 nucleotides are TGTGCCAGCAGCTTAGCGAAGGGGGCCTATAGCAATCAGCCCCAGCATTTT. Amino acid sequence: CASSLAKGAYSNQPQHF.

The CDR3 loop reads CASSHPGGSTDTQYF. CDR3 nucleotide sequence: TGCGCCAGCAGTCATCCTGGCGGAAGCACAGATACGCAGTATTTT. The chain joins TRBV23-1 to TRBJ2-3; D remains unclear. TRBV23-1 qualifies as an ORF whose function is uncertain. With 3 bases removed from V and 0 bases from J, the gap between germline ends came to 10 bases. This CDR3 contains 15 residues.

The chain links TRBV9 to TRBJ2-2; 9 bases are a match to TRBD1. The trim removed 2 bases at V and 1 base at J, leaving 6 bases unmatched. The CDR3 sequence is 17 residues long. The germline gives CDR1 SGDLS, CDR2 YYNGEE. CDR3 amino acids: CASSVPRTGENTGELFF. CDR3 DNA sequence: TGTGCCAGCAGCGTCCCAAGGACAGGGGAGAACACCGGGGAGCTGTTTTTT.

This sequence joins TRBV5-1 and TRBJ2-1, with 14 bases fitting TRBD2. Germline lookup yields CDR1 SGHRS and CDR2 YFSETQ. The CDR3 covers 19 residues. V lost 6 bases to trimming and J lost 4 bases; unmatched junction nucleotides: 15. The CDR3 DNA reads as TGCGCCAGCATTCGCGGTGGGACTAGCGGGAGAAGGAGATACAATGAGCAGTTCTTC. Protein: CASIRGGTSGRRRYNEQFF.

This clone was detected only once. CDR3 amino acids: CASSPSRRGRLNEQFF. As DNA, the CDR3 is TGTGCCAGCAGCCCCTCCCGTAGGGGGCGCCTCAATGAGCAGTTCTTC. The V call is TRBV7-2, the J call TRBJ2-1, with 7 bases aligning to TRBD1. The V segment lost 5 bases and the J segment 6 bases; nucleotides outside the gene matches: 13. The germline CDR1 and CDR2 sequences are SGHTA and FQGNSA. The CDR3 contains 16 residues.

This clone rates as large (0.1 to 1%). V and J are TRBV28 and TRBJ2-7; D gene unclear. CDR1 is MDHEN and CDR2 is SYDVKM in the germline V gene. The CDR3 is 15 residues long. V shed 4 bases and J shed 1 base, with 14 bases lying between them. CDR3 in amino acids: CASSSINTESYEQYF. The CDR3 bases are TGTGCCAGCAGTTCAATAAACACGGAGTCCTACGAGCAGTACTTC.

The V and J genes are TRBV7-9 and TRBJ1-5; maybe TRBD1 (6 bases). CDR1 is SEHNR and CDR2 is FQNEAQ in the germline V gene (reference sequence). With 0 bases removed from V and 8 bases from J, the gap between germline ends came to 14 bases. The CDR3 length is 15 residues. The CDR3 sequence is CASSLAGQGSEPQHF. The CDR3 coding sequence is TGTGCCAGCAGCTTAGCTGGTCAGGGGAGCGAGCCCCAGCATTTT.

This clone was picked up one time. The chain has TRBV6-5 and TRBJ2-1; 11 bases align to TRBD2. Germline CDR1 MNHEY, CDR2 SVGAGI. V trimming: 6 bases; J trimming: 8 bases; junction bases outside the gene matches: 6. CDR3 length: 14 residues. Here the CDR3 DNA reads TGTGCCAGCAGGACACTAGCGGGAGTTGATGAGCAGTTCTTC. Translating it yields CASRTLAGVDEQFF.

The CDR3 coding sequence is TGCAGCGTCCCCTTCGGTTACAATGAGCAGTTCTTC. It yields the protein CSVPFGYNEQFF. The chain joins TRBV29-1 to TRBJ2-1; D is ambiguous. The germline V gene has CDR1 SQVTM and CDR2 ANQGSEA. CDR3 length equals 12 residues. V dropped 6 bases and J dropped 4 bases, with 10 bases sitting between them.

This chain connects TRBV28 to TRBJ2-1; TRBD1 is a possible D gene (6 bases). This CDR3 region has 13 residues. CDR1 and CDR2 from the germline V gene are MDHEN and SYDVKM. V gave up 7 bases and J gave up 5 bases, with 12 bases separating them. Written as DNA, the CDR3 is TGTGCCAGCACCTCAGGGGTGAACAATGAGCAGTTCTTC. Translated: CASTSGVNNEQFF.

The CDR3 DNA reads TGTGCCAGCAGCCCTCCCGGCGAGAGCAATCAGCCCCAGCATTTT. Protein: CASSPPGESNQPQHF. The chain uses TRBV25-1 and TRBJ1-5; D call uncertain. With 6 bases removed from V and 1 base from J, the gap between germline ends came to 13 bases. The CDR3 is made up of 15 amino acids. The germline V gene encodes CDR1 MGHDK and CDR2 SYGVNS.

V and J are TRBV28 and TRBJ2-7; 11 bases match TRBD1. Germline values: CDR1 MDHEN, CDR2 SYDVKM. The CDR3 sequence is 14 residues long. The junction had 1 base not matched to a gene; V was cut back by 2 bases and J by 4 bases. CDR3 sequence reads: CASSLGTGGYEQYF. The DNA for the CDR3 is TGTGCCAGCAGTTTAGGGACAGGGGGTTACGAGCAGTACTTC.

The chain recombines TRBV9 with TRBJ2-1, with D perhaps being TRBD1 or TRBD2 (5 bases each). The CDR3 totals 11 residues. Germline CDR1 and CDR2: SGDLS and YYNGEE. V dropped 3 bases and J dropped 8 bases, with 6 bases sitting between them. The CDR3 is CASSEGHEQFF. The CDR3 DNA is TGTGCCAGCAGCGAGGGACATGAGCAGTTCTTC.

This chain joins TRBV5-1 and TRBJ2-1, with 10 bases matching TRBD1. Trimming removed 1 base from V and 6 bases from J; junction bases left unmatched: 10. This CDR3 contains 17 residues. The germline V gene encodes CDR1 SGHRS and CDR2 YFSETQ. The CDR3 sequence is CASSLTGTGDFFNEQFF. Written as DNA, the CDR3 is TGCGCCAGCAGCTTGACCGGGACAGGGGATTTTTTCAATGAGCAGTTCTTC.

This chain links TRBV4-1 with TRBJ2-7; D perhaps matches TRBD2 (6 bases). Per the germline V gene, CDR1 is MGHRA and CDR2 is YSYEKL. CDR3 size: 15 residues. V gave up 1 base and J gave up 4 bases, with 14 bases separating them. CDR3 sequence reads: CASSQVLSGEYEQYF. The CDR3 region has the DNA TGCGCCAGCAGCCAAGTTCTCTCGGGGGAGTACGAGCAGTACTTC.

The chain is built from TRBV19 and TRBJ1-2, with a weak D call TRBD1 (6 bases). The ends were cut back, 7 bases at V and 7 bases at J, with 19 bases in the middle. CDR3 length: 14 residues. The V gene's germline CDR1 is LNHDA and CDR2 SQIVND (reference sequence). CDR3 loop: CASTWGQSLFGYTF. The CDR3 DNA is TGTGCCAGTACCTGGGGGCAGAGCCTTTTTGGCTACACCTTC.

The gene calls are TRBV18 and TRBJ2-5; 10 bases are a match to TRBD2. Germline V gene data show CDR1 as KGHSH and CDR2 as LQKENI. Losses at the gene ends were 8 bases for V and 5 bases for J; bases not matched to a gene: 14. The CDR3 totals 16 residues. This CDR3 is CASQRAASGSYETQYF. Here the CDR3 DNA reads TGTGCCAGCCAGCGGGCGGCTAGCGGGAGTTATGAGACCCAGTACTTC.

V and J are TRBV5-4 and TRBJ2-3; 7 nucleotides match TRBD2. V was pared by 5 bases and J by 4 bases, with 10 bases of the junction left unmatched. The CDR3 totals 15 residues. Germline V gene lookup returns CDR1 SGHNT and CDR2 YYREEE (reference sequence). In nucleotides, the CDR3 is TGTGCCAGCAGGGAGGGCGGGAGAACCCCAGATACGCAGTATTTT. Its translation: CASREGGRTPDTQYF.

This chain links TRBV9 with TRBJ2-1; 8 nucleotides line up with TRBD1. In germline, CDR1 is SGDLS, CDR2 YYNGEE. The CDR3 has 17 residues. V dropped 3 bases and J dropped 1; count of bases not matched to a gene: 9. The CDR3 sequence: CASSATAGGRSYNEQFF. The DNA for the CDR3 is TGTGCCAGCAGCGCGACCGCAGGGGGCAGGTCCTACAATGAGCAGTTCTTC.

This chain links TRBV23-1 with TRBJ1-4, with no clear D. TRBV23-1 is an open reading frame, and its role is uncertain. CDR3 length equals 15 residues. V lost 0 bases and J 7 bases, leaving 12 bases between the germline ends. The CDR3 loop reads CASSQSKSRPEKLFF. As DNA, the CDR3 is TGCGCCAGCAGTCAATCGAAGAGCAGGCCTGAAAAACTGTTTTTT.

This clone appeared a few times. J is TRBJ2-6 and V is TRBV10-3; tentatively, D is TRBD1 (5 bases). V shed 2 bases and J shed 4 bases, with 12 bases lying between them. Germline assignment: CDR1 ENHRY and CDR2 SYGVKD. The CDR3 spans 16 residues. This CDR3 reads CAISEGVTAGANVLTF. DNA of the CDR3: TGTGCCATCAGTGAGGGGGTGACAGCGGGGGCCAACGTCCTGACTTTC.

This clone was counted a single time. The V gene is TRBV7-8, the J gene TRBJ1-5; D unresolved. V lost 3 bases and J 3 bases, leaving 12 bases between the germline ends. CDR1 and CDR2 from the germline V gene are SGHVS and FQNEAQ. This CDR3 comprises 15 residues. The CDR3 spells CASSFGETFNQPQHF. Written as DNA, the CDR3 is TGTGCCAGCAGCTTCGGGGAGACGTTCAATCAGCCCCAGCATTTT. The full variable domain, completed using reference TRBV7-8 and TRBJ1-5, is GAGVSQSPRYKVAKRGQDVALRCDPISGHVSLFWYQQALGQGPEFLTYFQNEAQLDKSGLPSDRFFAERPEGSVSTLKIQRTQQEDSAVYLCASSFGETFNQPQHFGDGTRLSIL.

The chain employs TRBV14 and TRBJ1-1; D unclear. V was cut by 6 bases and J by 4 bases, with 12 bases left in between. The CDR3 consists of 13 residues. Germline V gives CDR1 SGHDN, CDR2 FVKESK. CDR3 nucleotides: TGTGCCAGCAGTCCCAGGTTCGGCACTGAAGCTTTCTTT. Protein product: CASSPRFGTEAFF.